The rows below give T cell receptor beta chains drawn from one sample of a study of blood T cell repertoires in COVID-19. Some clones are missing from TCRdb's copy, which holds only in-frame ones; the method was immunoSEQ multiplex PCR. The repertoire holds 200,000 to 250,000 clones, with roughly 90% as singletons. The sequenced material came from peripheral blood. The receptors were gathered from a man between 60 and 75 years old with COVID-19, enrolled during active disease. The CDR3 runs from the conserved cysteine through the conserved F or W.

TRBV14,TRBJ2-7,CASRLAGAGDEQYF
TRBV10-3,TRBJ2-2,CAISETGLAGGTGELFF
TRBV2,TRBJ1-1,CASSDDSFEAFF
TRBV6-6,TRBJ1-3,CASSQSTGGNRGSAGNTIYF
TRBV7-2,TRBJ2-2,CASSPSRQNTGELFF
TRBV19,TRBJ1-2,CASSIRGIYGYTF
TRBV18,TRBJ1-6,CASSDSIARWRNSPLHF
TRBV5-1,TRBJ2-7,CASSWGQGAYEQYF
TRBV12-2,TRBJ1-5,CASRSYVRTHSNQPQHF
TRBV19,TRBJ2-1,CASIRDSRPWEQFF
TRBV29-1,TRBJ1-2,CSVRVPGQDFGGYTF
TRBV19,TRBJ1-4,CASSILGTGEKLFF
TRBV5-4,TRBJ1-2,CASSSKGLGTFGYGYTF
TRBV19,TRBJ2-2,CASSSGTANPTGELFF
TRBV19,TRBJ2-4,CASSGGANIQYF
TRBV10-2,TRBJ1-1,CASSELGGNTEAFF
TRBV20-1,TRBJ1-2,CSREGSYTF
TRBV5-4,TRBJ2-3,CASSPTGGTSTDTQYF
TRBV9,TRBJ2-7,CASSVDPSGYEQYF
TRBV6-6,TRBJ1-4,CASSSDDRENEKLFF
TRBV9,TRBJ2-3,CASSPSPGDVADTQYF
TRBV2,TRBJ1-5,CASSRSYSNQPQHF
TRBV2,TRBJ2-7,CASRERGLAGHEQYF
TRBV10-2,TRBJ2-7,CASIIAGGPSEQYF